These 16 T cell receptor beta chains came from one sample sequenced in a study of blood T cells in healthy people across ages (dated by TCRdb to between 2014 and 2017). Preparation of the library involved 5' RACE. A second PCR of about 7 to 12 cycles was performed with a sample-barcoded 5' primer and a J-beta primer mix. TCRdb reran the public reads through fastp at Q25 and MiXCR, keeping productive beta chains. Identical CDR3 proteins give one entry, which carries the most common genes and DNA. This sample comprises fewer than 2 million distinct CDR3 sequences, approximately 40% of them detected only once. About 23% of the sample rests with the top ten. The source material was blood. These receptor sequences come from a human donor in good health.

The chain uses TRBV20-1 and TRBJ1-2; D uncertain. Per the germline V gene, CDR1 is DFQATT and CDR2 is SNEGSKA (reference sequence). Trimming removed 8 bases at V and 2 bases at J, with 12 bases between. The CDR3 runs 12 residues. CDR3 loop: CSSGSTNYGYTF. The DNA of the CDR3 is TGCAGTTCCGGATCAACAAACTATGGCTACACCTTC.

The count of this clonotype is one. The chain has TRBV7-9 and TRBJ2-2, with D unclear. Trimming took off 5 bases at V and 8 bases at J, with 12 bases between the two ends. CDR1 is SEHNR, CDR2 FQNEAQ, per germline (reference sequence). The CDR3 is 13 residues long. The CDR3 DNA reads TGTGCCAGCAGCCCTCCTCTACGGGGGGAGCTGTTTTTT. This translates into CASSPPLRGELFF.

J is TRBJ1-1 and V is TRBV5-1; TRBD1 matches at 10 bases. CDR3 length equals 16 residues. V was pared by 4 bases and J by 0 bases, with 6 bases of the junction left unmatched. CDR1 is SGHRS and CDR2 is YFSETQ in the germline V gene. CDR3 amino acids: CASSPQGQGLNTEAFF. CDR3 nucleotides: TGCGCCAGCAGCCCCCAGGGACAGGGGCTGAACACTGAAGCTTTCTTT.

The chain is built from TRBV3-1 and TRBJ2-5; D ambiguous. The CDR3 contains 14 residues. V was clipped by 3 bases and J by 7 bases, with 15 bases between them. Germline V gene sequence: CDR1 LGHDT, CDR2 YNNKEL (reference sequence). CDR3 nucleotide sequence: TGTGCCAGCAGCCAGGCTGGCGGCGACGGGACCCAGTACTTC. Its protein is CASSQAGGDGTQYF.

The chain has TRBV25-1 and TRBJ1-2; 7 bases map to TRBD1. CDR3 length equals 13 residues. V lost 6 bases and J lost 6; bases outside the gene matches: 7. Per germline, CDR1 MGHDK and CDR2 SYGVNS. CDR3: CASRADRVDGYTF. The CDR3 DNA reads as TGTGCCAGCAGAGCTGACAGGGTTGATGGCTACACCTTC.

The chain's CDR3 is CASSELRADTQYF. CDR3 DNA sequence: TGTGCCAGCAGTGAGCTGAGGGCAGATACGCAGTATTTT. The V gene is TRBV6-1, the J gene TRBJ2-3, with D maybe TRBD2 (5 bases). V lost 3 bases and J 4 bases, leaving 8 bases between the germline ends. Per germline, CDR1 MNHNS and CDR2 SASEGT. The CDR3 runs to 13 residues.

The chain is built from TRBV11-3 and TRBJ2-3; D may be TRBD2 (6 bases). The CDR3 spans 14 residues. The V gene lost 5 bases and the J gene lost 7 bases, with 16 bases spanning the gap. Germline V gene data show CDR1 as SGHNT and CDR2 as YENEEA. The CDR3 sequence is CASSLGSAGYTQYF. The CDR3, as DNA: TGTGCCAGCAGCCTTGGATCGGCGGGATATACGCAGTATTTT.

This clonotype has only a few counts. The chain recombines TRBV7-2 with TRBJ1-2, with 7 nucleotides matching TRBD1. The CDR3 contains 16 residues. V was pared by 6 bases and J by 1 base, with 11 bases of the junction left unmatched. Germline V lookup: CDR1 SGHTA, CDR2 FQGNSA. Here the CDR3 reads CASSPSGTDFNYGYTF. The DNA for the CDR3 is TGTGCCAGCAGTCCATCCGGGACAGATTTTAACTATGGCTACACCTTC.

There are a few counts of this clonotype. This chain uses TRBV20-1 with TRBJ2-6; TRBD2 aligns across 7 bases. CDR1 and CDR2 (germline): DFQATT, SNEGSKA (reference sequence). The CDR3 has 17 residues. Trimming took 3 bases from V and 1 from J; bases not matched to a gene: 9. This CDR3 reads CSASPTSRRSGANVLTF. The CDR3, as DNA: TGCAGTGCTAGCCCGACTAGCAGAAGGTCTGGGGCCAACGTCCTGACTTTC.

The chain links TRBV20-1 to TRBJ1-1; D is unclear. Germline CDR1 is DFQATT and CDR2 is SNEGSKA (reference sequence). The CDR3 length is 11 residues. Trimming took off 4 bases at V and 11 bases at J, with 14 bases between the two ends. As DNA, the CDR3 is TGCAGTGCTACCTACACCCCGGAGGCTTTCTTT. Translating it yields CSATYTPEAFF.

This clonotype has only a few counts. A much larger clone differs from this one at a single base, so this may be a read error. V and J are TRBV6-4 and TRBJ2-2; possible D gene TRBD2, 5 bases. The V gene's germline CDR1 is MRHNA and CDR2 SNTAGT. The CDR3 consists of 13 residues. CDR3 region: CASSDSSAGERFF. The CDR3 DNA reads as TGTGCCAGCAGTGACTCTAGCGCCGGGGAGCGGTTTTTT.

The CDR3 here is CASTLGRGSYEQYF. The DNA of the CDR3 is TGTGCCAGCACATTGGGACGAGGGTCCTACGAGCAGTACTTC. This chain uses TRBV2 with TRBJ2-7; possibly TRBD1 or TRBD2 for D (5 bases each). The V and J ends lost 7 bases and 1 base respectively, with 14 bases between them. Germline lookup yields CDR1 SNHLY and CDR2 FYNNEI. The CDR3 totals 14 residues. Full variable domain (outside the CDR3, taken from reference TRBV2 and TRBJ2-7): EPEVTQTPSHQVTQMGQEVILRCVPISNHLYFYWYRQILGQKVEFLVSFYNNEISEKSEIFDDQFSVERPDGSNFTLKIRSTKLEDSAMYFCASTLGRGSYEQYFGPGTRLTVT.

The chain employs TRBV2 and TRBJ1-2; D uncertain. The CDR3 contains 14 residues. Germline assignment: CDR1 SNHLY and CDR2 FYNNEI. Trimming removed 0 bases from V and 7 bases from J, with 12 bases in between. The chain's CDR3 is CASSEAPFTGGYTF. As DNA, the CDR3 is TGTGCCAGCAGTGAAGCACCTTTTACGGGTGGCTACACCTTC.

A note on this clonotype: At one of its ends the junction is not consistent with the germline gene, which may arise from a read error. The chain combines TRBV28 with TRBJ2-6, with TRBD2 matching over 9 bases. This CDR3 comprises 17 residues. Germline V gene data show CDR1 as MDHEN and CDR2 as SYDVKM. The CDR3 DNA reads as TGCGCCAGCAGTTTGTGGGGACTAGCCTCCGGGGCCAACGTCCTGACTTTC. Its protein product is CASSLWGLASGANVLTF.

V usage is TRBV21-1 and J usage is TRBJ2-7; the table's D call, TRBD1, has no DNA check behind it. TRBV21-1 is annotated as a pseudogene. The CDR3 length is 15 residues. The CDR3 DNA is TGTGCCAGCAGCGAAGGTCGGACAGGGGTTTACGAGCAGTACTTC. Encoded protein: CASSEGRTGVYEQYF.

This clonotype appeared many times. V gene TRBV7-9 combines with J gene TRBJ2-1; a weak D match, TRBD2 (6 bases). Germline V gives CDR1 SEHNR, CDR2 FQNEAQ (reference sequence). Trimming removed 4 bases at V and 6 bases at J, with 13 bases between. The CDR3 consists of 14 residues. In DNA form, the CDR3 reads TGTGCCAGCAGCTCCTCCGGGACTCTCAATGAGCAGTTCTTC. Translation: CASSSSGTLNEQFF. Supplemented by reference TRBV7-9 and TRBJ2-1, the full variable domain reads DTGVSQNPRHKITKRGQNVTFRCDPISEHNRLYWYRQTLGQGPEFLTYFQNEAQLEKSRLLSDRFSAERPKGSFSTLEIQRTEQGDSAMYLCASSSSGTLNEQFFGPGTRLTVL.